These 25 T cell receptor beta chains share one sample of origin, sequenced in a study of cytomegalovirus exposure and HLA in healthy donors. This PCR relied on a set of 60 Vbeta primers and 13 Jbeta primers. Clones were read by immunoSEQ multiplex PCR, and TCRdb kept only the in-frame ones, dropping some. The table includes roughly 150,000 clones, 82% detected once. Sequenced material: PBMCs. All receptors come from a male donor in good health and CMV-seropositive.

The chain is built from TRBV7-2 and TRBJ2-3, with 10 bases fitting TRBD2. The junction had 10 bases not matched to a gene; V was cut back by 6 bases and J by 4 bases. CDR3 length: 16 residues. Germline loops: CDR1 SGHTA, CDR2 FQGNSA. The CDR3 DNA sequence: TGTGCCAGCAGTCGTTCTAGCGGGGGAGGCCCAGATACGCAGTATTTT. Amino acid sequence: CASSRSSGGGPDTQYF.

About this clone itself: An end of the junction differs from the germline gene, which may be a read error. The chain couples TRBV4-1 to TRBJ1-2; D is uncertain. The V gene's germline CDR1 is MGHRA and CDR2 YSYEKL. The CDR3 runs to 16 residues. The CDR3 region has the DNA TGCGCCAGCAGCCAAGCCTTCCACGGAGTAAACTCTGGCTACACCTTC. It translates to CASSQAFHGVNSGYTF.

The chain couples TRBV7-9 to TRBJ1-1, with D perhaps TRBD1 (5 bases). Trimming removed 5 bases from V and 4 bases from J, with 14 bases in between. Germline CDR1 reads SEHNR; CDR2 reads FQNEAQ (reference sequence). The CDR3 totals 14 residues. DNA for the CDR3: TGTGCCAGCAGCGGGCGGGACGGCGGCACTGAAGCTTTCTTT. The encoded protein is CASSGRDGGTEAFF. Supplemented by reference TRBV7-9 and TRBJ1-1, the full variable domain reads DTGVSQNPRHKITKRGQNVTFRCDPISEHNRLYWYRQTLGQGPEFLTYFQNEAQLEKSRLLSDRFSAERPKGSFSTLEIQRTEQGDSAMYLCASSGRDGGTEAFFGQGTRLTVV.

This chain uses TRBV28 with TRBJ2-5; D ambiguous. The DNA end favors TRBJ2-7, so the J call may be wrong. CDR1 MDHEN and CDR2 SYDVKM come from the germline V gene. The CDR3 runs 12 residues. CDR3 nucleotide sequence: TGTGCCAGCAGCTCTCCCAACTACGAGCAGTACTTC. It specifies CASSSPNYEQYF.

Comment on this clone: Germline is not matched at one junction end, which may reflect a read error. The CDR3 coding sequence is TGTGCCTGGAGGGAAAGACAGGGGCTATCGTTCTCTGGGGCCAACGGCCTGACTTTC. It yields the protein CAWRERQGLSFSGANGLTF. The chain carries TRBV30 and TRBJ2-6; TRBD1 matches 8 bases. The germline gives CDR1 GTSNPN, CDR2 SVGIG (reference sequence). This CDR3 region has 19 residues.

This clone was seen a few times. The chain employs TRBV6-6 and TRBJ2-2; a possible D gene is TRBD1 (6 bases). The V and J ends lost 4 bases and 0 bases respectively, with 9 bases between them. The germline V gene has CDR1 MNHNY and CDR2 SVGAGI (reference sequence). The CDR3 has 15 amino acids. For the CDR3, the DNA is TGTGCCAGCAGTTCTAGGACAGCGAACACCGGGGAGCTGTTTTTT. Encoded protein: CASSSRTANTGELFF.

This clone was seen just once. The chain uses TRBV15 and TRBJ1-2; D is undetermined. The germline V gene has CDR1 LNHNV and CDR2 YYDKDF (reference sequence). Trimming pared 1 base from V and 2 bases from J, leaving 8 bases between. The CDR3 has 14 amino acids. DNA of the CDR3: TGTGCCACCAGCAGAGGAACGGGGAACTATGGCTACACCTTC. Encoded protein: CATSRGTGNYGYTF.

This CDR3 is CASSLGTGRNQPQHF. The CDR3 region has the DNA TGTGCCAGCAGTCTAGGGACTGGGCGCAATCAGCCCCAGCATTTT. The genes are TRBV28 and TRBJ1-5; TRBD1 might be the D (5 bases). This CDR3 region has 15 residues. The ends were cut back, 5 bases at V and 2 bases at J, with 13 bases in the middle. The V gene's germline CDR1 is MDHEN and CDR2 SYDVKM.

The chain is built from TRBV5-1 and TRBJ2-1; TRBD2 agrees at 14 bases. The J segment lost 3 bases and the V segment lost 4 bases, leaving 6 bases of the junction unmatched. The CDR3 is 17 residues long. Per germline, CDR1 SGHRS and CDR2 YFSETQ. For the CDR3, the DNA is TGCGCCAGCAGCCTCCCGGGGACTAGCGGGAGCTACAATGAGCAGTTCTTC. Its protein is CASSLPGTSGSYNEQFF.

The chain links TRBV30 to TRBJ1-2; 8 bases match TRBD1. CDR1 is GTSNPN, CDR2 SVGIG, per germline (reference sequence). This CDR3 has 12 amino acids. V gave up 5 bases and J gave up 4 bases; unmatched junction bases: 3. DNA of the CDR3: TGTGCCTGGGCAGGACAGGGCTATGGCTACACCTTC. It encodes CAWAGQGYGYTF.

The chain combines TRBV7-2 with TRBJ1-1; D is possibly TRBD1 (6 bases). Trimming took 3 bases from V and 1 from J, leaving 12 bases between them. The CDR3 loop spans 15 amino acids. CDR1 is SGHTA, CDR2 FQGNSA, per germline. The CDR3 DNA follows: TGTGCCAGCAGCTTTACGGACAGCTCGAACACTGAAGCTTTCTTT. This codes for CASSFTDSSNTEAFF.

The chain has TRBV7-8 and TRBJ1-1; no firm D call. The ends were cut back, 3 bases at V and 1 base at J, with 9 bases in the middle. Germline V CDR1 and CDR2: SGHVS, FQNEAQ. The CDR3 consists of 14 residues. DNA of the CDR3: TGTGCCAGCAGCTTCCGGTTTGGGAACACTGAAGCTTTCTTT. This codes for CASSFRFGNTEAFF.

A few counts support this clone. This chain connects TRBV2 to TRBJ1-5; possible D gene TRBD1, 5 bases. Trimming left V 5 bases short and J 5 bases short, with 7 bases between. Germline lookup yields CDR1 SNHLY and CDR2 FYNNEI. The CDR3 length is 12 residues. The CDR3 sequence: CASSRRDQPQHF. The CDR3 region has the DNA TGTGCCAGCAGTCGCAGGGATCAGCCCCAGCATTTT.

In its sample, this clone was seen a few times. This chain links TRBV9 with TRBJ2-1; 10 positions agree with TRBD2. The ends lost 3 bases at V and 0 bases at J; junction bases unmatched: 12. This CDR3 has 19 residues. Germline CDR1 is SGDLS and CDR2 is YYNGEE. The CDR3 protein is CASSGGTSVTRSSYNEQFF. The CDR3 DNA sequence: TGTGCCAGCAGCGGCGGGACTAGCGTAACACGGAGCTCCTACAATGAGCAGTTCTTC.

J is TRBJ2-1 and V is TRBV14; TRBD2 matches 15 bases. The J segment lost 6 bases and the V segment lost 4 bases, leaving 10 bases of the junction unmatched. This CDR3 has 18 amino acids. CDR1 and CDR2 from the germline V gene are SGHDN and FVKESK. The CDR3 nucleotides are TGTGCCAGCAGCCCCCGGACTAGCGGGAGGGCCAAGGGCAATGAGCAGTTCTTC. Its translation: CASSPRTSGRAKGNEQFF. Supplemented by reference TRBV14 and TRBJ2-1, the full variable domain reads EAGVTQFPSHSVIEKGQTVTLRCDPISGHDNLYWYRRVMGKEIKFLLHFVKESKQDESGMPNNRFLAERTGGTYSTLKVQPAELEDSGVYFCASSPRTSGRAKGNEQFFGPGTRLTVL.

CDR3 nucleotides: TGTGCCTGGATCCCGGGATCTGGAAACACCATATATTTT. Protein sequence: CAWIPGSGNTIYF. J is TRBJ1-3 and V is TRBV30; D unclear. The V gene's germline CDR1 is GTSNPN and CDR2 SVGIG (reference sequence). The CDR3 contains 13 residues. The germline V and J ends were trimmed by 4 bases and 1 base, with 8 bases remaining between them.

This chain's CDR3 is CASSLTGIGNTIYF. For the CDR3, the DNA is TGTGCCAGCAGCTTGACAGGAATCGGAAACACCATATATTTT. The chain employs TRBV6-1 and TRBJ1-3; D may be TRBD1 (6 bases). Germline loops: CDR1 MNHNS, CDR2 SASEGT. This CDR3 has 14 amino acids. V shed 6 bases and J shed 4 bases, with 13 bases lying between them.

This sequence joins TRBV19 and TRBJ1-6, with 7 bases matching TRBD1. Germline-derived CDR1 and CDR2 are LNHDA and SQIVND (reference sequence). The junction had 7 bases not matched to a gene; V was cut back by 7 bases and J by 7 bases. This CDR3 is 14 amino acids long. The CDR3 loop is CASMSGTENSPLHF. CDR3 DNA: TGTGCCAGTATGTCCGGGACAGAAAATTCACCCCTCCACTTT.

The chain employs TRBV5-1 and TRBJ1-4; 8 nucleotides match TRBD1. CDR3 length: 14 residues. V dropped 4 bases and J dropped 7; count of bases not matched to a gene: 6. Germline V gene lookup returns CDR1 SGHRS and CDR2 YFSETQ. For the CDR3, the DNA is TGCGCCAGCAGCATAGGACAGGGAAGTGAAAAACTGTTTTTT. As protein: CASSIGQGSEKLFF. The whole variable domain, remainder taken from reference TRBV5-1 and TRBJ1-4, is KAGVTQTPRYLIKTRGQQVTLSCSPISGHRSVSWYQQTPGQGLQFLFEYFSETQRNKGNFPGRFSGRQFSNSRSEMNVSTLELGDSALYLCASSIGQGSEKLFFGSGTQLSVL.

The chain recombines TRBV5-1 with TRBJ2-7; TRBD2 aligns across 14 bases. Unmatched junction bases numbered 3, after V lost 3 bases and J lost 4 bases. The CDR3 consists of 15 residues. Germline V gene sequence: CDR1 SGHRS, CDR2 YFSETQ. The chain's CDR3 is CASSWGLAGAYEQYF. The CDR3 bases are TGCGCCAGCAGCTGGGGACTAGCGGGAGCATACGAGCAGTACTTC.

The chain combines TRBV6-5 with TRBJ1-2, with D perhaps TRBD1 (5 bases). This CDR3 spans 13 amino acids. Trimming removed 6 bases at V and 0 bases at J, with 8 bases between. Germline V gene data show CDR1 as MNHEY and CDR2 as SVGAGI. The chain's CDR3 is CASRPGSNYGYTF. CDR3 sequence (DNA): TGTGCCAGCAGACCAGGGTCTAACTATGGCTACACCTTC.

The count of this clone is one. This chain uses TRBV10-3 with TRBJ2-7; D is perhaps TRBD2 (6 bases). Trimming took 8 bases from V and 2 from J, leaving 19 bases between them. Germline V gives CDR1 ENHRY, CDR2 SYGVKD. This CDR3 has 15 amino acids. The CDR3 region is CAIAGNRDGAYEQYF. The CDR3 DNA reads TGTGCCATCGCGGGAAACCGGGACGGGGCCTACGAGCAGTACTTC.

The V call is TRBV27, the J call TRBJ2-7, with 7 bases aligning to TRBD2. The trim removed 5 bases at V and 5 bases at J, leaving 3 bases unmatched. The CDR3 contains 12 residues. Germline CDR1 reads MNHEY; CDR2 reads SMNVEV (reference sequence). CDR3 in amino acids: CASSRGGDEQYF. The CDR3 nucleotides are TGTGCCAGCAGTCGCGGGGGTGACGAGCAGTACTTC.

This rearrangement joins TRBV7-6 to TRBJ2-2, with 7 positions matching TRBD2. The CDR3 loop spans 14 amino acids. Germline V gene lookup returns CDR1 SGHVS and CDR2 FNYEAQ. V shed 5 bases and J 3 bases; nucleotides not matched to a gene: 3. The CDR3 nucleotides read TGTGCCAGCAGCCGGGGAGGGGACACCGGGGAGCTGTTTTTT. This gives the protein CASSRGGDTGELFF.

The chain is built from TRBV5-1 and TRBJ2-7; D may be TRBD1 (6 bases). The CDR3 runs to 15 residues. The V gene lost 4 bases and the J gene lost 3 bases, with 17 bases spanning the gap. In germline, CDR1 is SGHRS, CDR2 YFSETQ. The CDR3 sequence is CASSPGSGAGYEQYF. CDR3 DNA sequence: TGCGCCAGCAGCCCGGGGTCAGGGGCTGGCTACGAGCAGTACTTC.